This T cell receptor beta chain was recovered during a study of shared clonotypes between healthy human individuals. Findings of the study overall: A few donors had about 5% of their naive CD4 clonotypes in common. Researchers found naive subsets generally carried larger estimated richness than memory subsets. Expectations were that clonotype sharing among donors would be affected by sequencing depth.

Terminally differentiated effector memory CD45RA+ cells were left out of the naive CD8 fraction, which was CD45RO-negative and positively selected for CCR7. Of note for this clone: The antigen remains undetermined.

Some clones are missing from TCRdb's copy, which holds only in-frame ones; the method was immunoSEQ multiplex PCR. Of around 580,000 clones listed, roughly 98% are singletons. Per the germline V gene, CDR1 is SGHTS and CDR2 is YDEGEE. Trimming took 0 bases from V and 4 from J; bases not matched to a gene: 0. The CDR3 totals 13 residues. This TCR derives from a man aged 25 to 40 in good health. Sequencing was performed on naive CD8+ T cells sorted from blood. This chain links TRBV5-8 with TRBJ2-7; TRBD1 matches at 8 bases. The CDR3 DNA sequence: TGTGCCAGCAGCTTGGGGACAGGGTACGAGCAGTACTTC. Protein sequence: CASSLGTGYEQYF. The full variable domain, rest sourced from reference TRBV5-8 and TRBJ2-7, is EAGVTQSPTHLIKTRGQQATLRCSPISGHTSVYWYQQALGLGLQFLLWYDEGEERNRGNFPPRFSGRQFPNYSSELNVNALELEDSALYLCASSLGTGYEQYFGPGTRLTVT.